This T cell receptor beta chain originates from a study of CD8 T cells in Susac syndrome. Trimming removed 0 bases from V and 5 bases from J, with 17 bases in between. From germline, CDR1 is MGHRA and CDR2 YSYEKL. The CDR3 is made up of 16 amino acids. A quantity of roughly 0.5 to 1 ug RNA underwent reverse transcription using random hexamers. TCRdb recomputed calls from the immunoSEQ multiplex PCR reads with MiXCR, one row per CDR3 protein. Among 150,000 to 200,000 distinct CDR3 sequences listed, 91% were seen once. This chain uses TRBV4-1 with TRBJ2-7; tentative D call: TRBD1 (6 bases). The TCR comes from a human donor with Susac syndrome. Sequenced material: CD4+ T cells from PBMCs. CDR3 loop: CASSQDPPPGAHEQYF. For the CDR3, the DNA is TGCGCCAGCAGCCAAGATCCCCCCCCAGGGGCCCACGAGCAGTACTTC.